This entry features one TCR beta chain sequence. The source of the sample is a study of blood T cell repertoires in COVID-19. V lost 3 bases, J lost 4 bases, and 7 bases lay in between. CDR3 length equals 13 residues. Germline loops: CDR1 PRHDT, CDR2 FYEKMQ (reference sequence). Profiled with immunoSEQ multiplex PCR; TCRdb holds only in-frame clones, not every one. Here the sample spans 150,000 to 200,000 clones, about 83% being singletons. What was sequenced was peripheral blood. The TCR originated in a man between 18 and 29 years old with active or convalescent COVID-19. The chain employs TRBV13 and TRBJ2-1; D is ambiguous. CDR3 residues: CASSLSRYNEQFF. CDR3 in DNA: TGTGCCAGCAGCTTGTCTCGTTACAATGAGCAGTTCTTC.